This T cell receptor (beta chain) appears in the sequencing data of a study of beta chain features in type 1 diabetes (dated by TCRdb to the late 2010s). Background on the whole study: Patients and healthy donors did not differ in mean age, gender distribution, total cell number or subset yield. Whereas all 30 or so donors provided naive and central memory subsets, regulatory and stem cell-like memory subsets were isolated from just 8 patients and about 8 healthy donors. A total of roughly 100 million sorted cells were examined across all samples, and a strong correlation was observed between cell number per subset and RNA yield. In the study, TCRB repertoires of sorted circulating CD4+ T cell subsets from recently diagnosed type 1 diabetes patients were compared with those of matched healthy donors. Study-wide conclusions, independent of this receptor: Only small numbers of individuals were included in the HLA sub-analyses, which left unresolved whether HLA type had any influence on TCRB rearrangement. Because cDNA rather than genomic DNA was sequenced, highly expressing activated cells could have been over-represented, although no difference in activation and CD3 levels was found between groups. Naive, central memory and regulatory TCRB repertoires appeared to be more alike among patients than among healthy donors. Shorter templates might have been favored by PCR, but patient and control samples were amplified and corrected together, so both groups would have been affected equally by any skew. At VDJ recombination sites, type 1 diabetes patients had fewer insertions and more deleted nucleotides, which implies abnormalities in thymic rearrangement. In all four CD4+ subsets, TCRB CDR3 length was moderately but significantly shorter in type 1 diabetes patients.

CDR1 and CDR2 are read off the germline V gene as SGHRS and YFSETQ. V loses 4 bases of germline sequence and J loses 5 bases, and the interval between the two ends is 16 bases. The CDR3 contains 15 residues, cysteine and phenylalanine counted. CDR3 DNA is the only sequence kept; it has 45 bases, read in frame from the first base. Each donor gave one peripheral blood draw, approximately 110 mL on average, collected into heparinised tubes. Naive, central memory, regulatory and stem cell-like memory CD4+ T cells were sorted on a BD FACSAria II using a panel including CD45RO, CCR7, CD25, CD127, CD95 and CD27. Purity was above 95% for every sorted population. PBMCs were separated immediately by Lymphoprep density gradient centrifugation and were stained directly, without being cultured. To minimize batch effects, samples were stained and sorted in pairs, one healthy donor with one patient per experiment.

To note about this clone: It lacks a known antigen. Per-base quality was not reported, and no clone a single base away is much larger than it.

The High Capacity cDNA Reverse Transcription Kit was used to reverse transcribe all of the isolated RNA, meaning that expressed TCRB transcripts were what got sequenced. Naive, central memory and regulatory T cell samples underwent deep immunoSEQ sequencing, averaging about 3.57 million total reads per sample. After sorted cells were lysed in RLT buffer, RNA was extracted with DNase-treated RNeasy Micro or Mini kits, with the choice depending on cell number. Each cell subset was processed on its own to prevent cross-contamination, while patient and healthy donor samples were processed together. Using the immunoSEQ multiplex PCR, TCRB sequences were amplified from cDNA into 87-bp fragments spanning the CDR3 region. Sequencing of the amplicons was performed on the Illumina HiSeq platform. Per the original workflow: Synthetic template baselines were used to correct PCR bias computationally, reads within Hamming distance 2 were collapsed together, and singletons that could not be merged were discarded. Reads were aligned to IMGT to assign V, D and J genes, CDR3 length, and insertions or deletions at six rearrangement sites. Clonotype counts were normalized to sorted cell number within each subset before computing true diversity and Gini coefficients with the tcR R package. The overlap coefficient, calculated on TCRB nucleotide sequences, was used to quantify repertoire sharing. As a proxy for the pre-selection repertoire, out-of-frame TCRB sequences from naive cells were analyzed. TCRdb took over this immuneACCESS table, retaining in-frame rearrangements with V and J assigned. Such tables are incomplete; in checked studies, under half of the missing clones stem from an unresolved V gene, and the remainder is unexplained. V and J calls and clone size are given by that table; D and trimming were obtained from the DNA. The sample has 300,000 to 350,000 clones on record, around an eighth of them singletons. The ten largest clones take up roughly 0.015% of the sample.

The receptor was isolated from a woman in her late teens or twenties with type 1 diabetes. Sequencing was carried out using naive CD4+ T cells from blood. The cell subset or site label on this specimen signifies: true naive CD4+ T cells. The chain was built from TRBV5-1 and TRBJ2-1; the D gene is possibly TRBD2, with 6 bases matching. For the CDR3, the sequence is CASSPGHGLNNEQFF. The bases are TGCGCCAGCAGCCCGGGCCACGGACTAAACAATGAGCAGTTCTTC. Here the CDR3 is joined to the reference TRBV5-1 and TRBJ2-1 genes, and the full variable domain is: KAGVTQTPRYLIKTRGQQVTLSCSPISGHRSVSWYQQTPGQGLQFLFEYFSETQRNKGNFPGRFSGRQFSNSRSEMNVSTLELGDSALYLCASSPGHGLNNEQFFGPGTRLTVL.